This T cell receptor (beta chain) was observed in a study of blood T cell repertoires in COVID-19. About the study: Both acute and convalescent COVID-19 samples were obtained from the United States, Italy and Spain. T cells, B-cell-depleted T cells, or PBMCs supplied cDNA or gDNA.

Germline CDR1 and CDR2: SEHNR and FQNEAQ (reference sequence). There are 14 residues in the CDR3. The ends lost 5 bases at V and 3 bases at J; junction bases unmatched: 7. In the original processing: Nucleated cell counts were estimated from reference gene primer amplification. The data were produced by immunoSEQ multiplex PCR, yet TCRdb's version contains in-frame clones alone and is incomplete. From that table come the V and J calls and clone size; the DNA was used to work out D and trimming. Of 200,000 or so clones in the sample, over 80% were seen once. The chain recombines TRBV7-9 with TRBJ2-7; 7 bases fit TRBD1. The specimen sequenced was peripheral blood. This TCR derives from a woman aged 25 to 45 with acute or convalescent COVID-19. Written as DNA, the CDR3 is TGTGCCAGCAGCCCTCCGGGACAGAACTACGAGCAGTACTTC. As protein: CASSPPGQNYEQYF. Together with reference TRBV7-9 and TRBJ2-7, the CDR3 gives the full variable domain: DTGVSQNPRHKITKRGQNVTFRCDPISEHNRLYWYRQTLGQGPEFLTYFQNEAQLEKSRLLSDRFSAERPKGSFSTLEIQRTEQGDSAMYLCASSPPGQNYEQYFGPGTRLTVT.